A selection of T cell receptor beta chains follows, all from one sample in a study of neurological immune-mediated disorders. MiXCR, applied by TCRdb to the 5' RACE reads, yields one record per CDR3 protein. Of around 69,000 distinct CDR3 sequences detected, approximately 10% appear once; the ten largest clones hold 9.5% to 10%. The sample comprised PBMCs. Every receptor here comes from a man aged 30 to 45 in good health. Both conserved end residues are part of each CDR3. D genes are given only for firm matches. Not all rows give a size; the values are once, few, many and, for expanded clones, a class.

v_call,clone_size,d_call,j_call,cdr3_nt,cdr3_aa
TRBV5-1,many,TRBD2,TRBJ2-1,TGCGCCAGCAGCCCGTCGGGGGGGTACAATGAGCAGTTCTTC,CASSPSGGYNEQFF
TRBV29-1,many,TRBD1,TRBJ2-3,TGCAGCTCATTCAAGGGGCAGGGGGTCGGCACAGATACGCAGTATTTT,CSSFKGQGVGTDTQYF
TRBV6-4,.,TRBD1,TRBJ2-1,TGTGCCAGCACCCCAGGCCCAGGGGGCCATGAGCAGTTCTTC,CASTPGPGGHEQFF
TRBV6-5,many,.,TRBJ1-1,TGTGCCAGCAGTTACTCGGGCCAGGGGTACACTGAAGCTTTCTTT,CASSYSGQGYTEAFF
TRBV29-1,.,TRBD1,TRBJ2-3,TGCAGCGGAATACAGGGGGCCTCAGATACGCAGTATTTT,CSGIQGASDTQYF
TRBV12-3/TRBV12-4,few,TRBD2,TRBJ2-7,TGTGCCAGCAGTTTCGGCGGGGGTACCTACGAGCAGTACTTC,CASSFGGGTYEQYF
TRBV15,many,TRBD2,TRBJ2-7,TGTGCCACCAGCAGGGGGGGACTAGCGGGAGTCTACGAGCAGTACTTC,CATSRGGLAGVYEQYF
TRBV6-1,many,.,TRBJ2-7,TGTGCCAGCTGGGAGCGGGCCTCCTACGAGCAGTACTTC,CASWERASYEQYF
TRBV29-1,many,.,TRBJ2-1,TGCAGCGTTGAAGATCGCGGAGCGGGTCGCTACAATGAGCAGTTCTTC,CSVEDRGAGRYNEQFF
TRBV5-1,many,TRBD2,TRBJ2-1,TGCGCCAGCTCCGCTGGGACTAGCGGGGGTCCCAGCTCCTACAATGAGCAGTTCTTC,CASSAGTSGGPSSYNEQFF
TRBV24-1,many,TRBD1,TRBJ2-2,TGTGCCACCAGTGATTTCGGGACAGGCGACGAAACGATTTACACCGGGGAGCTGTTTTTT,CATSDFGTGDETIYTGELFF
TRBV5-1,many,TRBD2,TRBJ2-1,TGCGCCAGCAGCTTGGGCTCTAGCGGTATAGGCGAGCAGTTCTTC,CASSLGSSGIGEQFF
TRBV29-1,many,.,TRBJ2-7,TGCAGCGTGGGGGAAGCTTCCTACGAGCAGTACTTC,CSVGEASYEQYF
TRBV6-2/TRBV6-3,many,.,TRBJ2-1,TGTGCCAGCAGTCGGGGGATCCTCAATGAGCAGTTCTTC,CASSRGILNEQFF
TRBV20-1,many,TRBD2,TRBJ2-1,TGCAGTGCGGCTAGCGGGAGTCTCTACAATGAGCAGTTCTTC,CSAASGSLYNEQFF
TRBV9,many,.,TRBJ2-1,TGTGCCAGCAGCGTTCGGGAGTCCTACAATGAGCAGTTCTTC,CASSVRESYNEQFF
TRBV21-1,.,.,TRBJ2-2,TGTGCCAGCAGCAAAGTGGCATCGAACACCGGGGAGCTGTTTTTT,CASSKVASNTGELFF
TRBV27,many,.,TRBJ2-7,TGTGCCAGCAGGTCCCAGGGGTCCTACGAGCAGTACTTC,CASRSQGSYEQYF
TRBV18,many,.,TRBJ1-1,TGTGCCAGCTCACCCTCAGCTAAGGGAACTGAAGCTTTCTTT,CASSPSAKGTEAFF
TRBV27,.,.,TRBJ2-7,TGTGCCTCCAGCCTAGGGGGATTTGGCAACGAGCAGTACTTC,CASSLGGFGNEQYF
TRBV15,many,TRBD2,TRBJ2-1,TGTGCCACCAGCAGAGTTGGGATAGCGGGGGTCCCTGGGAATGAGCAGTTCTTC,CATSRVGIAGVPGNEQFF
TRBV20-1,many,.,TRBJ2-7,TGCAGTGCTAGCGCAGATTACGAGCAGTACTTC,CSASADYEQYF
TRBV5-1,many,.,TRBJ1-2,TGCGCCAGCAGCCTGGACAGCCTCTATGGCTACACCTTC,CASSLDSLYGYTF
TRBV10-3,many,.,TRBJ2-3,TGTGCCATCAGCGGACCCAACACAGATACGCAGTATTTT,CAISGPNTDTQYF
TRBV29-1,many,.,TRBJ2-6,TGCAGCGTTTGGCAGGGAGTCGGTGGGGCCAACGTCCTGACTTTC,CSVWQGVGGANVLTF
TRBV27,many,.,TRBJ2-3,TGTGCCAGCAGTGTTGCCACAGATACGCAGTATTTT,CASSVATDTQYF
TRBV6-1,many,TRBD1,TRBJ1-6,TGTGCCAGCAGCCCAAGTGAAGGGACAGGGGATTCACCCCTCCACTTT,CASSPSEGTGDSPLHF
TRBV5-1,.,TRBD2,TRBJ2-7,TGCGCCAGCAGAGGGGTTAGCGGGGGGACCTCCTACGAGCAGTACTTC,CASRGVSGGTSYEQYF
TRBV2,.,TRBD1,TRBJ2-5,TGTGCCAGCAGTGAACAGGGGGCCCTAGAGACCCAGTACTTC,CASSEQGALETQYF
TRBV20-1,many,.,TRBJ2-3,TGCAGTGCTAGAGATATAAGTCCCCTCCGCCGGGGCACAGATACGCAGTATTTT,CSARDISPLRRGTDTQYF
TRBV9,many,.,TRBJ2-7,TGTGCCAGCAGCGTGGGACACTCTTACGAGCAGTACTTC,CASSVGHSYEQYF